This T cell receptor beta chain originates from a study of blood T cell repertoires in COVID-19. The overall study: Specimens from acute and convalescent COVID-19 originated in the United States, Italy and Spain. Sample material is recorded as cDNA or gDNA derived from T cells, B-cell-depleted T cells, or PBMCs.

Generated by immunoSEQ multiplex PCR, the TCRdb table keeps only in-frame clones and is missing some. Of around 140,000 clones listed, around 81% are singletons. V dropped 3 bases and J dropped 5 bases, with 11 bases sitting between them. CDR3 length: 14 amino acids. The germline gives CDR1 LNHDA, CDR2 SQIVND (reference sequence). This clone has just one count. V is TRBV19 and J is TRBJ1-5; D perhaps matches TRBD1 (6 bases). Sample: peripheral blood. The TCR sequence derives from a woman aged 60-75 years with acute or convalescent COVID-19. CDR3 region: CASSIGQKDQPQHF. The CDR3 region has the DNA TGTGCCAGTAGTATCGGACAGAAGGATCAGCCCCAGCATTTT.